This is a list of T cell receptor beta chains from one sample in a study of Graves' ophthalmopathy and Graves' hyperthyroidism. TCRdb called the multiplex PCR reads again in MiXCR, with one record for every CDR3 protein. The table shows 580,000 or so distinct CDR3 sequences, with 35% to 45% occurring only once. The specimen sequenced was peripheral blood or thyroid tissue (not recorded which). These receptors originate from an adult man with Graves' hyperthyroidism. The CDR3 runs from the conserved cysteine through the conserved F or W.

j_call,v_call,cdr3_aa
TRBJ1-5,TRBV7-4,CASSLALGEAQPQHF
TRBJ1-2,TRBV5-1,CASSLSAGGNYGYTF
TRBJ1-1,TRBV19,CASSISGTANTEAFF
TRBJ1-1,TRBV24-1,CATSVASNTEAFF
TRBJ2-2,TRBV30,CAWSIRNTGELFF
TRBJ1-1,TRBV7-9,CASSLSQGRGAEAFF
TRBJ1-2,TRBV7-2,CASSFPGRYGYTF
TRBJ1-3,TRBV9,CASSVATGGALGNTIYF
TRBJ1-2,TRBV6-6,CASSTATRRAAGDGYTF
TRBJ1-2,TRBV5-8,CASSRDTWSYTF
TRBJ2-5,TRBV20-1,CSARDLRTGVKGETQYF
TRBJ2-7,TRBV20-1,CSASVQGRYEQYF
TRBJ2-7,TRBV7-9,CASSSRQQGSYEQYF
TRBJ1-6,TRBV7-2,CASSRDRYNSPLHF
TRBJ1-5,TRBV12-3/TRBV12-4,CASSLGLINQPQHF
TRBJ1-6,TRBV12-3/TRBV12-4,CASSRDRGQSYNSPLHF
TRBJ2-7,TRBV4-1,CASSLGPGDDEQYF
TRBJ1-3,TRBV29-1,CSVEAQARSGNTIYF
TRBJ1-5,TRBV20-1,CSAKTGPYSNQPQHF
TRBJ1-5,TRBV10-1,CASVKGATGGNQPRHF
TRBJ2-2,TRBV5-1,CASSSTGPTNTGELFF